This is a list of T cell receptor beta chains from one sample in a study of blood T cell repertoires in COVID-19. The assay was immunoSEQ multiplex PCR, and TCRdb's table has in-frame clones only and misses some. This sample has about 210,000 clones, with approximately 80% found just once. What was sequenced was peripheral blood. These receptors were obtained from a woman of 80 years or more with COVID-19, enrolled during active disease. The CDR3 runs from the conserved cysteine through the conserved F or W. D genes are given only for firm matches. Clone sizes are given selectively: once, few, many, or a class where the clone is expanded.

length: 12; J: TRBJ1-2; D: NA; V: TRBV19; size: NA; CDR3: CASGDGQYFYTF; DNA: TGTGCCAGTGGCGATGGACAGTACTTCTACACCTTC
length: 11; J: TRBJ2-5; D: NA; V: TRBV21-1; size: once; CDR3: CASSSRETQYF; DNA: TGTGCCAGCAGCTCCCGGGAGACCCAGTACTTC
length: 15; J: TRBJ1-5; D: NA; V: TRBV3-1/TRBV3-2; size: NA; CDR3: CASSQFPGAGQPQHF; DNA: TGTGCCAGCAGCCAATTCCCAGGGGCTGGACAGCCCCAGCATTTT
length: 14; J: TRBJ2-7; D: TRBD1; V: TRBV11-2; size: NA; CDR3: CASSRQGADYEQYF; DNA: TGTGCCAGCAGCCGACAGGGGGCCGACTACGAGCAGTACTTC
length: 14; J: TRBJ2-7; D: TRBD1; V: TRBV10-3; size: NA; CDR3: CATAQGTGVHEQYF; DNA: TGTGCCACGGCCCAGGGGACAGGGGTACACGAGCAGTACTTC
length: 12; J: TRBJ1-1; D: NA; V: TRBV18; size: NA; CDR3: CASSPKVGEAFF; DNA: TGTGCCAGCTCACCTAAAGTCGGTGAAGCTTTCTTT
length: 18; J: TRBJ1-1; D: TRBD1; V: TRBV4-1; size: NA; CDR3: CASSQGIRRAGGGTEAFF; DNA: TGCGCCAGCAGCCAAGGCATTCGGAGGGCAGGGGGAGGCACTGAAGCTTTCTTT
length: 12; J: TRBJ1-2; D: TRBD1; V: TRBV5-5; size: few; CDR3: CASSQGDYGYTF; DNA: TGTGCCAGCAGCCAGGGGGACTATGGCTACACCTTC
length: 15; J: TRBJ1-2; D: NA; V: TRBV29-1; size: few; CDR3: CSVGVGFGLDYGYTF; DNA: TGCAGCGTGGGCGTCGGGTTCGGGTTGGACTATGGCTACACCTTC
length: 18; J: TRBJ2-7; D: TRBD2; V: TRBV7-2; size: NA; CDR3: CASSLEPASGRARDEQYF; DNA: TGTGCCAGCAGCTTAGAACCGGCTAGCGGGAGGGCCCGGGACGAGCAGTACTTC
length: 16; J: TRBJ1-5; D: TRBD1; V: TRBV2; size: NA; CDR3: CASSETPTGEDQPQHF; DNA: TGTGCCAGCAGTGAAACTCCAACAGGGGAGGATCAGCCCCAGCATTTT
length: 17; J: TRBJ2-1; D: NA; V: TRBV3-1/TRBV3-2; size: NA; CDR3: CASSQWLESGELNEQFF; DNA: TGTGCCAGCAGCCAATGGTTGGAATCAGGGGAACTCAATGAGCAGTTCTTC
length: 15; J: TRBJ2-3; D: NA; V: TRBV7-2; size: NA; CDR3: CASSPSGLSTDTQYF; DNA: TGTGCCAGCAGCCCGTCGGGACTCAGCACAGATACGCAGTATTTT
length: 13; J: TRBJ1-1; D: NA; V: TRBV28; size: NA; CDR3: CASRQVVNTEAFF; DNA: TGTGCCAGCCGCCAGGTTGTGAACACTGAAGCTTTCTTT
length: 15; J: TRBJ2-5; D: NA; V: TRBV18; size: NA; CDR3: CASSPPGTQKETQYF; DNA: TGTGCCAGCTCACCGCCCGGGACTCAGAAAGAGACCCAGTACTTC
length: 16; J: TRBJ1-3; D: NA; V: TRBV5-1; size: NA; CDR3: CASSLVGARYGNTIYF; DNA: TGCGCCAGCAGCTTGGTTGGGGCGCGGTATGGAAACACCATATATTTT
length: 14; J: TRBJ2-1; D: NA; V: TRBV5-6; size: NA; CDR3: CASSFSQGDNEQFF; DNA: TGTGCCAGCAGCTTCTCACAGGGTGACAATGAGCAGTTCTTC
length: 16; J: TRBJ2-5; D: TRBD1; V: TRBV28; size: NA; CDR3: CASSPRGTGVQETQYF; DNA: TGTGCCAGCAGTCCAAGGGGGACAGGGGTCCAAGAGACCCAGTACTTC
length: 17; J: TRBJ1-3; D: TRBD1; V: TRBV5-4; size: NA; CDR3: CASSPKTGGGSGNTIYF; DNA: TGTGCCAGCAGCCCCAAAACAGGGGGTGGCTCTGGAAACACCATATATTTT
length: 18; J: TRBJ2-2; D: TRBD2; V: TRBV3-1/TRBV3-2; size: NA; CDR3: CASSQVTGGPGAAGELFF; DNA: TGTGCCAGCAGCCAAGTAACGGGGGGGCCGGGAGCTGCCGGGGAGCTGTTTTTT
length: 14; J: TRBJ2-2; D: NA; V: TRBV6-6; size: NA; CDR3: CASSPSRGTGELFF; DNA: TGTGCCAGCAGTCCGTCACGGGGAACCGGGGAGCTGTTTTTT
length: 16; J: TRBJ2-2; D: TRBD1; V: TRBV3-1/TRBV3-2; size: NA; CDR3: CASSLRGQGRTGELFF; DNA: TGTGCCAGCAGCCTGAGGGGACAGGGGCGTACCGGGGAGCTGTTTTTT
length: 14; J: TRBJ2-5; D: NA; V: TRBV19; size: NA; CDR3: CASSLGRAQETQYF; DNA: TGTGCCAGTAGCCTAGGGCGGGCGCAAGAGACCCAGTACTTC
length: 13; J: TRBJ1-1; D: NA; V: TRBV9; size: NA; CDR3: CASSVAVGTEAFF; DNA: TGTGCCAGCAGCGTAGCAGTTGGTACTGAAGCTTTCTTT
length: 16; J: TRBJ1-1; D: NA; V: TRBV5-1; size: NA; CDR3: CASSLEGGLMNTEAFF; DNA: TGCGCCAGCAGCTTGGAAGGCGGTCTCATGAACACTGAAGCTTTCTTT
length: 17; J: TRBJ1-1; D: NA; V: TRBV7-2; size: NA; CDR3: CASSLTGSRVLNTEAFF; DNA: TGTGCCAGCAGCTTAACAGGCAGTCGAGTTTTGAACACTGAAGCTTTCTTT
length: 14; J: TRBJ2-5; D: NA; V: TRBV2; size: few; CDR3: CASSGTIPQETQYF; DNA: TGTGCCAGCAGTGGGACTATCCCCCAAGAGACCCAGTACTTC
length: 13; J: TRBJ2-5; D: TRBD1; V: TRBV6-6; size: once; CDR3: CASSSRQGETQYF; DNA: TGTGCCAGCAGTTCCCGACAGGGAGAGACCCAGTACTTC
length: 16; J: TRBJ1-3; D: NA; V: TRBV4-2; size: NA; CDR3: CASSQEGPATGNTIYF; DNA: TGTGCCAGCAGCCAAGAGGGGCCGGCCACTGGAAACACCATATATTTT
length: 14; J: TRBJ1-6; D: NA; V: TRBV27; size: NA; CDR3: CASRFSSYNSPLHF; DNA: TGTGCCAGCAGGTTCAGCTCCTATAATTCACCCCTCCACTTT
length: 13; J: TRBJ1-5; D: NA; V: TRBV7-2; size: NA; CDR3: CASSPGIRQPQHF; DNA: TGTGCCAGCAGCCCAGGGATTCGTCAGCCCCAGCATTTT
length: 16; J: TRBJ1-2; D: NA; V: TRBV18; size: NA; CDR3: CASSSLAAGLDYGYTF; DNA: TGTGCCAGCTCATCCCTAGCCGCGGGGCTGGACTATGGCTACACCTTC
length: 16; J: TRBJ1-2; D: NA; V: TRBV28; size: NA; CDR3: CASSPGEESPYYGYTF; DNA: TGTGCCAGCAGTCCGGGGGAGGAATCCCCCTACTATGGCTACACCTTC
length: 14; J: TRBJ2-7; D: NA; V: TRBV2; size: NA; CDR3: CASREGQGLGEQYF; DNA: TGTGCCAGCAGGGAGGGTCAAGGCCTCGGCGAGCAGTACTTC
length: 14; J: TRBJ1-4; D: NA; V: TRBV18; size: NA; CDR3: CASSPDRNNEKLFF; DNA: TGTGCCAGCTCACCGGACAGAAACAATGAAAAACTGTTTTTT
length: 16; J: TRBJ1-2; D: NA; V: TRBV4-1; size: NA; CDR3: CASSQGGAGAGYGYTF; DNA: TGCGCCAGCAGCCAAGGAGGAGCTGGGGCCGGCTATGGCTACACCTTC
length: 15; J: TRBJ2-7; D: TRBD2; V: TRBV2; size: large; CDR3: CASSEGLAAKYEQYF; DNA: TGTGCCAGCAGTGAAGGACTAGCGGCTAAATACGAGCAGTACTTC
length: 13; J: TRBJ1-4; D: NA; V: TRBV14; size: NA; CDR3: CASSGQTGEKLFF; DNA: TGTGCCAGCAGCGGCCAAACCGGGGAAAAACTGTTTTTT
length: 16; J: TRBJ2-1; D: NA; V: TRBV7-8; size: NA; CDR3: CASSLVPRVPYNEQFF; DNA: TGTGCCAGCAGCTTAGTCCCCAGGGTTCCCTACAATGAGCAGTTCTTC
length: 13; J: TRBJ2-7; D: NA; V: TRBV10-3; size: NA; CDR3: CAIGPQGPYEQYF; DNA: TGTGCCATCGGTCCCCAGGGGCCCTACGAGCAGTACTTC
length: 15; J: TRBJ2-7; D: TRBD1; V: TRBV6-5; size: NA; CDR3: CASSYAGQGLYEQYF; DNA: TGTGCCAGCAGTTACGCGGGACAGGGGTTGTACGAGCAGTACTTC
length: 13; J: TRBJ2-1; D: NA; V: TRBV7-3; size: NA; CDR3: CASSSTDYNEQFF; DNA: TGTGCCAGCAGCTCGACAGATTACAATGAGCAGTTCTTC
length: 13; J: TRBJ1-2; D: NA; V: TRBV6-5; size: NA; CDR3: CASRDAGNYGYTF; DNA: TGTGCCAGCAGGGACGCGGGGAACTATGGCTACACCTTC
length: 18; J: TRBJ2-3; D: TRBD2; V: TRBV15; size: NA; CDR3: CATSRGGLAGGYSDTQYF; DNA: TGTGCCACCAGCAGAGGGGGTCTAGCGGGAGGTTATTCAGATACGCAGTATTTT
length: 17; J: TRBJ2-5; D: TRBD2; V: TRBV7-2; size: NA; CDR3: CASSRPPGSGDQETQYF; DNA: TGTGCCAGCAGCCGCCCACCGGGGAGCGGGGACCAAGAGACCCAGTACTTC
length: 15; J: TRBJ1-4; D: NA; V: TRBV3-1/TRBV3-2; size: NA; CDR3: CASSQAGSLNEKLFF; DNA: TGTGCCAGCAGCCAAGCGGGGTCCCTTAATGAAAAACTGTTTTTT
length: 16; J: TRBJ2-1; D: TRBD2; V: TRBV5-4; size: NA; CDR3: CASKASGGFSYNEQFF; DNA: TGTGCCAGCAAAGCTAGCGGGGGATTCTCCTACAATGAGCAGTTCTTC